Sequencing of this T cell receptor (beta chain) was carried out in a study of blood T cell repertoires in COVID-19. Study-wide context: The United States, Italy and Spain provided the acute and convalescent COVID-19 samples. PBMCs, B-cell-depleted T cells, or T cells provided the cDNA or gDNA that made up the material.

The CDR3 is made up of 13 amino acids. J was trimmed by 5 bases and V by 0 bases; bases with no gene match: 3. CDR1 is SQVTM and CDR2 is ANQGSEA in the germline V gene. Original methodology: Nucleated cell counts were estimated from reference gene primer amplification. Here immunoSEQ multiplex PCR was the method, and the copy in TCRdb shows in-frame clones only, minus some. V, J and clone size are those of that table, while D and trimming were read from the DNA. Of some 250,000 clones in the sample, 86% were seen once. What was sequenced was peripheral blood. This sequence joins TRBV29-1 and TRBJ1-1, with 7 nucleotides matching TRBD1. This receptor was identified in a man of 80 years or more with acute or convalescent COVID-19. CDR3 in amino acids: CSVEETGLTEAFF. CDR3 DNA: TGCAGCGTTGAAGAGACAGGGTTAACTGAAGCTTTCTTT. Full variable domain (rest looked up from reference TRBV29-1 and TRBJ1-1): SAVISQKPSRDICQRGTSLTIQCQVDSQVTMMFWYRQQPGQSLTLIATANQGSEATYESGFVIDKFPISRPNLTFSTLTVSNMSPEDSSIYLCSVEETGLTEAFFGQGTRLTVV.